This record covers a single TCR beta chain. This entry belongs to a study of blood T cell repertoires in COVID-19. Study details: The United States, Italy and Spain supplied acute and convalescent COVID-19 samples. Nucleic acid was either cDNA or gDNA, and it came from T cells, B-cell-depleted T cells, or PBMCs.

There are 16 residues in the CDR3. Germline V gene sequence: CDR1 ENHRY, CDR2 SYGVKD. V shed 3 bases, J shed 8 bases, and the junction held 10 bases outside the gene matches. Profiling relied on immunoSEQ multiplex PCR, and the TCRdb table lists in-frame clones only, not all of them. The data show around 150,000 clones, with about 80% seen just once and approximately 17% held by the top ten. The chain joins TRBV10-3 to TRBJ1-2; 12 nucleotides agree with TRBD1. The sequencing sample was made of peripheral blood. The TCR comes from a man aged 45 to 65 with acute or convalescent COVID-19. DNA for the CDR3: TGTGCCATCAGTGAATCCGGGACAGGGGGCGCGCAGGGCTACACCTTC. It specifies CAISESGTGGAQGYTF.